What follows are 20 T cell receptor beta chains derived from one specimen sequenced in a study of human T cells and chemical hapten exposure. Each CDR3 protein gets one entry after TCRdb re-called the RACE reads with MiXCR. The table lists some 59,000 distinct CDR3 sequences, around 10% of them singletons. The time point: pre-sensitization, week 0. Treatment specified: therapeutic diphenylcyclopropenone sensitization with weekly scalp DPC. Sequenced here: whole blood, sampled in connection with sensitization to the hapten diphenylcyclopropenone (DPC). The receptors originated from a woman in her forties with alopecia areata. Some clones in this sample may be carry-over from other donors' samples.

In this sample, this clonotype turned up many times. The chain couples TRBV11-2 to TRBJ1-4; the match to TRBD1 covers 8 bases. Unmatched junction bases numbered 7, after V lost 5 bases and J lost 5 bases. The germline gives CDR1 SGHAT, CDR2 FQNNGV. The CDR3 length is 15 residues. This chain's CDR3 is CASSHGQGGNEKLFF. The CDR3 nucleotides are TGTGCCAGCAGCCACGGACAGGGTGGAAATGAAAAACTGTTTTTT.

This clonotype appeared a few times. This chain uses TRBV30 with TRBJ1-2; D is unclear. Germline V gene lookup returns CDR1 GTSNPN and CDR2 SVGIG (reference sequence). Trimming took 1 base from V and 3 from J, leaving 9 bases between them. The CDR3 has 13 amino acids. CDR3 region: CAWSGQIYYGYTF. For the CDR3, the DNA is TGTGCCTGGAGTGGGCAGATATACTATGGCTACACCTTC. Together with reference TRBV30 and TRBJ1-2, the CDR3 gives the full variable domain: SQTIHQWPATLVQPVGSPLSLECTVEGTSNPNLYWYRQAAGRGLQLLFYSVGIGQISSEVPQNLSASRPQDRQFILSSKKLLLSDSGFYLCAWSGQIYYGYTFGSGTRLTVV.

The rearrangement joins TRBV19 to TRBJ2-4; D possibly corresponds to TRBD1 (5 bases). V was trimmed by 7 bases and J by 0 bases, leaving 7 bases between them. CDR3 length equals 13 residues. Germline CDR1 reads LNHDA; CDR2 reads SQIVND (reference sequence). CDR3 amino acids: CASIGQAKNIQYF. The DNA for the CDR3 is TGTGCCAGTATCGGACAAGCCAAAAACATTCAGTACTTC.

This clonotype appeared a few times. In DNA form, the CDR3 reads TGCGCCAGCAGTCGCGGGACAGCGGAAGGCTACACCTTC. This translates into CASSRGTAEGYTF. The chain uses TRBV5-1 and TRBJ1-2; TRBD1 aligns across 7 bases. Germline-derived CDR1 and CDR2 are SGHRS and YFSETQ. This CDR3 spans 13 amino acids. V lost 5 bases and J lost 8; bases outside the gene matches: 9.

This clonotype appeared a few times. The rearrangement uses TRBV12-3 or TRBV12-4 and TRBJ2-1; D might be TRBD2 (6 bases). CDR3 length equals 13 residues. Trimming shortened V by 7 bases and J by 5 bases, and 12 bases separated the two germline ends. The CDR3 bases are TGTGCCAGCACACTAGCTACCCACAATGAGCAGTTCTTC. Its translation is CASTLATHNEQFF.

The chain links TRBV6-5 to TRBJ1-4; the D is unclear. Looked up from germline, CDR1 is MNHEY and CDR2 is SVGAGI. Trimming shortened V by 2 bases and J by 10 bases, and 8 bases separated the two germline ends. The CDR3 covers 12 residues. CDR3 in DNA: TGTGCCAGCAGTTACGACAAAGGAAAACTGTTTTTT. It specifies CASSYDKGKLFF.

Worth noting for this clonotype: The germline gene is not matched at one end of the junction; a read error may be the cause. The rearrangement joins TRBV2 to TRBJ2-5; the D call may be TRBD1 or TRBD2 (5 bases each). Per germline, CDR1 SNHLY and CDR2 FYNNEI. The CDR3 is made up of 16 amino acids. The CDR3 loop is CASCEAREGQTETQYF. In nucleotides, the CDR3 is TGTGCCAGCTGTGAAGCGCGTGAGGGGCAGACAGAGACCCAGTACTTC.

The chain couples TRBV18 to TRBJ2-7; D remains unclear. V was cut by 2 bases and J by 3 bases, with 5 bases left in between. Germline V gives CDR1 KGHSH, CDR2 LQKENI. The CDR3 length is 12 residues. CDR3 DNA: TGTGCCAGCTCACCAGATATCTACGAGCAGTACTTC. It specifies CASSPDIYEQYF.

The V and J genes are TRBV7-9 and TRBJ2-3, with 10 nucleotides matching TRBD2. Trimming took 3 bases from V and 0 from J; bases not matched to a gene: 6. Germline lookup yields CDR1 SEHNR and CDR2 FQNEAQ (reference sequence). This CDR3 contains 17 residues. Here the CDR3 reads CASSFGLADSSTDTQYF. CDR3 sequence (DNA): TGTGCCAGCAGCTTCGGACTAGCGGACTCTAGCACAGATACGCAGTATTTT. The full variable domain, completed using reference TRBV7-9 and TRBJ2-3, is DTGVSQNPRHKITKRGQNVTFRCDPISEHNRLYWYRQTLGQGPEFLTYFQNEAQLEKSRLLSDRFSAERPKGSFSTLEIQRTEQGDSAMYLCASSFGLADSSTDTQYFGPGTRLTVL.

The table lists this clonotype with many counts. The V gene is TRBV7-9, the J gene TRBJ2-7, with unresolved D. CDR1 SEHNR and CDR2 FQNEAQ come from the germline V gene (reference sequence). V was clipped by 1 base and J by 0 bases, with 7 bases between them. The CDR3 sequence is 14 residues long. The CDR3 nucleotides are TGTGCCAGCAGCTTAGGCAGCAGCTCCTACGAGCAGTACTTC. Its protein product is CASSLGSSSYEQYF.

V is TRBV5-1 and J is TRBJ2-1; 9 bases agree with TRBD2. Germline-derived CDR1 and CDR2 are SGHRS and YFSETQ. The CDR3 has 17 amino acids. The V segment lost 1 base and the J segment 2 bases; nucleotides outside the gene matches: 7. In nucleotides, the CDR3 is TGCGCCAGCAGCTTGCCCTCTCTAGCGGGACCCTACAATGAGCAGTTCTTC. Translating gives CASSLPSLAGPYNEQFF.

This clonotype occurred many times. This chain links TRBV20-1 with TRBJ2-3; TRBD2 might be the D (7 bases). The ends were cut back, 0 bases at V and 1 base at J, with 14 bases in the middle. The germline V gene has CDR1 DFQATT and CDR2 SNEGSKA (reference sequence). The CDR3 is 16 amino acids. The CDR3 DNA reads as TGCAGTGCTAGAGAGGCGGGGGCTATTCGCACAGATACGCAGTATTTT. Amino acids: CSAREAGAIRTDTQYF.

This clonotype has just a few counts. An end of the junction does not agree with germline; a read error may underlie this. CDR3 protein: CASSQVGTSGGQETQYF. The DNA of the CDR3 is TGTGCTAGCAGCCAGGTTGGGACTAGCGGGGGCCAAGAGACCCAGTACTTC. The chain links TRBV7-7 to TRBJ2-5; 14 bases are a match to TRBD2. This CDR3 comprises 17 residues. Germline V CDR1 and CDR2: SSHAT, FNYEAQ (reference sequence).

There are many counts of this clonotype. This sequence joins TRBV6-2 or TRBV6-3 and TRBJ1-1; 8 positions match TRBD1. CDR1 is MNHEY and CDR2 is SVGEGT in the germline V gene. CDR3 size: 14 residues. Germline trimming cut 6 bases from V and 0 bases from J; bases unmatched to any gene: 3. Written as DNA, the CDR3 is TGTGCCAGCAGAGGACAGGGCATGAACACTGAAGCTTTCTTT. Translation: CASRGQGMNTEAFF.

In this sample, this clonotype turned up many times. The rearrangement joins TRBV6-5 to TRBJ2-6; the D is unclear. The V end lost 2 bases, the J end lost 1 base, and 12 bases lay between the germline ends. The CDR3 totals 17 residues. Per the germline V gene, CDR1 is MNHEY and CDR2 is SVGAGI. CDR3 sequence reads: CASSYHPRGSGANVLTF. Written as DNA, the CDR3 is TGTGCCAGCAGTTACCACCCTCGTGGATCTGGGGCCAACGTCCTGACTTTC.

The rearrangement uses TRBV29-1 and TRBJ2-3, with 10 bases fitting TRBD1. The CDR3 contains 14 residues. Trimming at V came to 3 bases and at J to 4 bases, leaving 4 bases not matched to a gene. Germline loops: CDR1 SQVTM, CDR2 ANQGSEA. The CDR3 here is CSVEGQGIADTQYF. The CDR3 nucleotides are TGCAGCGTTGAGGGACAGGGGATTGCAGATACGCAGTATTTT.

This clonotype was seen at least ten times. The chain joins TRBV6-2 or TRBV6-3 to TRBJ1-3; D may be TRBD1 (6 bases). The CDR3 covers 15 residues. The germline V gene encodes CDR1 MNHEY and CDR2 SVGEGT. Trimming pared 8 bases from V and 7 bases from J, leaving 21 bases between. CDR3 bases: TGTGCCAGCGGCCGACCCACAGGGAAAGTCAACACCATATATTTT. It encodes CASGRPTGKVNTIYF.

The chain combines TRBV12-3 or TRBV12-4 with TRBJ1-5; a weak D match, TRBD1 (6 bases). Trimming left V 5 bases short and J 0 bases short, with 8 bases between. This CDR3 has 14 residues. This CDR3 reads CASSQGHSNQPQHF. CDR3 coding DNA: TGTGCCAGCAGTCAGGGGCATAGCAATCAGCCCCAGCATTTT.

This clonotype was seen ten or more times. CDR3 sequence: CASSGYYGYTF. The CDR3 nucleotides are TGTGCCAGCAGTGGTTACTATGGCTACACCTTC. The chain has TRBV6-1 and TRBJ1-2, with D unresolved. Germline CDR1 is MNHNS and CDR2 is SASEGT. V lost 4 bases, J lost 3 bases, and 3 bases lay in between. This CDR3 is 11 amino acids long.

This clonotype was counted ten times or more. V gene TRBV12-3 or TRBV12-4 combines with J gene TRBJ2-1; 13 nucleotides align to TRBD2. The CDR3 totals 14 residues. The trim removed 3 bases at V and 15 bases at J, leaving 8 bases unmatched. The CDR3 spells CASSLKLAGGALFF. The CDR3 DNA follows: TGTGCCAGCAGTTTGAAACTAGCGGGAGGGGCTCTGTTCTTC.